One and the same sample provided the 24 T cell receptor beta chains below, sequenced in a study of CD8+ T cells in alopecia areata. cDNA prepared by RNA extraction and subsequent reverse transcription served as the template for sequencing. Method: immunoSEQ multiplex PCR; TCRdb's copy keeps in-frame clones and lacks some. The repertoire includes about 190,000 clones, around 56% of them detected once, and approximately 0.7% sits in the top ten. As to treatment: oral pan-JAK inhibitor, 5-10 mg twice daily. Sequencing was performed on CD4+ T cells sorted from blood, taken at week 4, from a patient treated with tofacitinib. These receptors were collected from a human donor with alopecia areata.

The V and J genes are TRBV2 and TRBJ1-4; perhaps TRBD1 as D (6 bases). The CDR3 has 14 residues. Germline V CDR1 and CDR2: SNHLY, FYNNEI. Trimming removed 3 bases from V and 4 bases from J, with 9 bases in between. This CDR3 reads CASSDGQINEKLFF. In nucleotides, the CDR3 is TGTGCCAGCAGTGACGGACAGATTAATGAAAAACTGTTTTTT. Full variable domain (missing parts from reference TRBV2 and TRBJ1-4): EPEVTQTPSHQVTQMGQEVILRCVPISNHLYFYWYRQILGQKVEFLVSFYNNEISEKSEIFDDQFSVERPDGSNFTLKIRSTKLEDSAMYFCASSDGQINEKLFFGSGTQLSVL.

The chain links TRBV29-1 to TRBJ1-2, with D possibly TRBD1 on 5 matching bases. Trimming removed 7 bases from V and 2 bases from J, with 11 bases in between. CDR3 length: 12 amino acids. Germline V lookup: CDR1 SQVTM, CDR2 ANQGSEA. CDR3: CSARGVNYGYTF. DNA of the CDR3: TGCAGCGCGCGAGGGGTGAACTATGGCTACACCTTC.

V is TRBV29-1 and J is TRBJ2-7, with 10 positions matching TRBD1. V lost 5 bases and J lost 3; bases outside the gene matches: 7. The CDR3 is 14 amino acids. Germline CDR1 SQVTM, CDR2 ANQGSEA. For the CDR3, the DNA is TGCAGCGTTCAAGGGGACAGGGGTGGCTACGAGCAGTACTTC. Its protein product is CSVQGDRGGYEQYF.

The chain joins TRBV5-6 to TRBJ2-7, with D possibly being TRBD2 (5 bases). The CDR3 spans 16 residues. Germline V lookup: CDR1 SGHDT, CDR2 YYEEEE. V was clipped by 0 bases and J by 2 bases, with 15 bases between them. The CDR3 DNA sequence: TGTGCCAGCAGCTTGGAACCCGGGGTTGCAACCTACGAGCAGTACTTC. Amino acids: CASSLEPGVATYEQYF. Combining the CDR3 with reference TRBV5-6 and TRBJ2-7 gives the whole variable domain DAGVTQSPTHLIKTRGQQVTLRCSPKSGHDTVSWYQQALGQGPQFIFQYYEEEERQRGNFPDRFSGHQFPNYSSELNVNALLLGDSALYLCASSLEPGVATYEQYFGPGTRLTVT.

The chain has TRBV29-1 and TRBJ2-4; D is possibly TRBD1 (6 bases). V lost 7 bases and J lost 0, with 25 bases in between. Germline V gene lookup returns CDR1 SQVTM and CDR2 ANQGSEA. The CDR3 contains 18 residues. The CDR3 DNA reads TGCAGCGCCGCCCCCGTCCAGGGGAGAGGTCTAGCCAAAAACATTCAGTACTTC. Translated: CSAAPVQGRGLAKNIQYF.

The rearrangement links TRBV4-1 to TRBJ2-2; D call uncertain. The V gene lost 2 bases and the J gene lost 0 bases, with 7 bases spanning the gap. The CDR3 contains 15 residues. Germline V gene sequence: CDR1 MGHRA, CDR2 YSYEKL. The CDR3: CASSQFYPNTGELFF. The CDR3 nucleotides read TGCGCCAGCAGCCAATTTTACCCGAACACCGGGGAGCTGTTTTTT.

The CDR3 loop is CASSIRGGNEKLFF. CDR3 bases: TGTGCCAGCAGCATAAGGGGGGGTAATGAAAAACTGTTTTTT. V usage is TRBV7-6 and J usage is TRBJ1-4, with D possibly TRBD1 on 6 matching bases. The CDR3 consists of 14 residues. V was cut by 5 bases and J by 4 bases, with 11 bases left in between. From germline, CDR1 is SGHVS and CDR2 FNYEAQ.

CDR3 sequence (DNA): TGCAGCGTCGGACAGGGTGACACTGAAGCTTTCTTT. It specifies CSVGQGDTEAFF. J is TRBJ1-1 and V is TRBV29-1; 8 bases are shared with TRBD1. Germline CDR1 SQVTM, CDR2 ANQGSEA. V lost 6 bases, J lost 3 bases, and 3 bases stayed unmatched. The CDR3 covers 12 residues.

This clone has just a few counts. J is TRBJ2-1 and V is TRBV27; D tentatively fits TRBD1 or TRBD2 (5 bases each). The germline CDR1 and CDR2 sequences are MNHEY and SMNVEV (reference sequence). Trimming removed 6 bases from V and 0 bases from J, with 12 bases in between. CDR3 length: 15 residues. In DNA form, the CDR3 reads TGTGCCAGCAGCCGAGGGGCCCGCTCCTACAATGAGCAGTTCTTC. Translated: CASSRGARSYNEQFF.

The chain combines TRBV6-5 with TRBJ1-2; no clear D gene. V dropped 2 bases and J dropped 10 bases, with 17 bases sitting between them. This CDR3 comprises 14 residues. Germline V gene sequence: CDR1 MNHEY, CDR2 SVGAGI. The CDR3 loop reads CASSYREFGGPYTF. The CDR3, as DNA: TGTGCCAGCAGTTACCGTGAATTCGGCGGGCCCTACACCTTC.

The CDR3 region has the DNA TGCGCCAGCAGCTTGGAACGGGCGGAAGAGACCCAGTACTTC. It specifies CASSLERAEETQYF. The rearrangement joins TRBV5-1 to TRBJ2-5, with D hard to call. This CDR3 has 14 residues. Trimming cost V 0 bases and J 3 bases, with 9 bases left between them. Germline CDR1 SGHRS, CDR2 YFSETQ.

This clone has just one count. The J gene is TRBJ2-5, the V gene TRBV30; D is ambiguous. V was cut by 3 bases and J by 0 bases, with 5 bases left in between. The CDR3 contains 12 residues. Germline loops: CDR1 GTSNPN, CDR2 SVGIG (reference sequence). The CDR3 region is CAWRDNQETQYF. Here the CDR3 DNA reads TGTGCCTGGAGAGACAACCAAGAGACCCAGTACTTC.

This clone showed up just once. This sequence joins TRBV25-1 and TRBJ1-5; 8 bases fit TRBD1. Trimming at V came to 10 bases and at J to 7 bases, leaving 9 bases not matched to a gene. Germline V gives CDR1 MGHDK, CDR2 SYGVNS. CDR3 size: 13 residues. In DNA form, the CDR3 reads TGTGCCACCTCGACAGGGGAGGGACAGCCCCAGCATTTT. Translation: CATSTGEGQPQHF.

V and J are TRBV29-1 and TRBJ2-7; the match to TRBD2 covers 11 bases. Unmatched junction bases numbered 2, after V lost 4 bases and J lost 0 bases. CDR3 length: 14 amino acids. Germline V lookup: CDR1 SQVTM, CDR2 ANQGSEA. DNA for the CDR3: TGCAGCGTTGTGGGACTAGCGGCCTCCTACGAGCAGTACTTC. Protein: CSVVGLAASYEQYF.

This clone was recorded only once. J is TRBJ2-3 and V is TRBV7-9; D is uncertain. Germline CDR1 reads SEHNR; CDR2 reads FQNEAQ (reference sequence). The ends were cut back, 5 bases at V and 0 bases at J, with 9 bases in the middle. The CDR3 consists of 14 residues. CDR3 loop: CASSVVDSTDTQYF. In DNA form, the CDR3 reads TGTGCCAGCAGCGTCGTGGATAGCACAGATACGCAGTATTTT.

The chain couples TRBV30 to TRBJ1-3, with a possible D match to TRBD1 (6 bases). Germline V gives CDR1 GTSNPN, CDR2 SVGIG (reference sequence). V lost 3 bases and J 1 base, leaving 7 bases between the germline ends. There are 13 residues in the CDR3. The CDR3 is CAWSTGSGNTIYF. The DNA for the CDR3 is TGTGCCTGGAGCACAGGGTCTGGAAACACCATATATTTT.

The genes are TRBV18 and TRBJ1-4; 8 bases align to TRBD1. CDR1 and CDR2 (germline): KGHSH, LQKENI. The junction had 6 bases not matched to a gene; V was cut back by 4 bases and J by 8 bases. The CDR3 is 14 amino acids. Here the CDR3 reads CASSRDRGGEKLFF. The CDR3 DNA follows: TGTGCCAGCTCACGCGACAGGGGAGGCGAAAAACTGTTTTTT.

V is TRBV5-1 and J is TRBJ2-5; 10 nucleotides agree with TRBD1. With V trimmed by 0 bases and J by 4 bases, 6 bases remained unmatched. Germline CDR1 and CDR2: SGHRS and YFSETQ. This CDR3 region has 16 residues. The CDR3 bases are TGCGCCAGCAGCTTGGGTCGACAGGGGGCACGAGAGACCCAGTACTTC. It translates to CASSLGRQGARETQYF.

The chain combines TRBV6-6 with TRBJ2-7; maybe TRBD2 (5 bases). The CDR3 spans 11 residues. The ends were cut back, 4 bases at V and 9 bases at J, with 10 bases in the middle. The germline gives CDR1 MNHNY, CDR2 SVGAGI (reference sequence). CDR3 region: CASSFGLGQYF. The CDR3 nucleotides are TGTGCCAGCAGTTTTGGACTGGGGCAGTACTTC.

The chain links TRBV30 to TRBJ2-3; 10 bases match TRBD2. With 0 bases clipped from V and 1 base from J, the junction kept 10 bases outside the gene matches. CDR3 size: 18 residues. CDR1 and CDR2 from the germline V gene are GTSNPN and SVGIG (reference sequence). The CDR3 sequence: CAWSVLKGGTSGTDTQYF. The CDR3, as DNA: TGTGCCTGGAGTGTACTGAAAGGAGGGACTAGCGGCACAGATACGCAGTATTTT. Full variable domain (missing parts from reference TRBV30 and TRBJ2-3): SQTIHQWPATLVQPVGSPLSLECTVEGTSNPNLYWYRQAAGRGLQLLFYSVGIGQISSEVPQNLSASRPQDRQFILSSKKLLLSDSGFYLCAWSVLKGGTSGTDTQYFGPGTRLTVL.

This CDR3 is CSVRDSGKASYEQYF. CDR3 bases: TGCAGCGTGCGGGATAGCGGGAAGGCCTCCTACGAGCAGTACTTC. The rearrangement links TRBV29-1 to TRBJ2-7, with 8 positions matching TRBD2. The CDR3 spans 15 residues. Germline V gives CDR1 SQVTM, CDR2 ANQGSEA. The V segment lost 6 bases and the J segment 0 bases; nucleotides outside the gene matches: 10.

This rearrangement joins TRBV29-1 to TRBJ2-3, with a tentative D call TRBD2 (5 bases). CDR3 length: 13 amino acids. Trimming removed 6 bases from V and 2 bases from J, with 12 bases in between. CDR1 is SQVTM, CDR2 ANQGSEA, per germline. The CDR3 DNA follows: TGCAGCGTAACTAGGGATACCACAGATACGCAGTATTTT. Translation: CSVTRDTTDTQYF.

The sample holds a few counts of this clone. The chain recombines TRBV29-1 with TRBJ2-3; 10 nucleotides line up with TRBD2. CDR1 is SQVTM, CDR2 ANQGSEA, per germline. V lost 7 bases and J lost 6; bases outside the gene matches: 10. This CDR3 spans 14 amino acids. The CDR3 nucleotides are TGCAGCGCCCCTTGCACTAGCGGGACGGATACGCAGTATTTT. Its protein product is CSAPCTSGTDTQYF.

About this clone: Other DNA sequences in the sample encode the same CDR3. The chain carries TRBV29-1 and TRBJ1-1; D call uncertain. Germline CDR1 reads SQVTM; CDR2 reads ANQGSEA. The CDR3 is made up of 13 amino acids. Trimming removed 2 bases from V and 0 bases from J, with 7 bases in between. In DNA, the CDR3 is TGCAGCGTTGAAACCGGCATGAACACTGAAGCTTTCTTT. Translating it yields CSVETGMNTEAFF.